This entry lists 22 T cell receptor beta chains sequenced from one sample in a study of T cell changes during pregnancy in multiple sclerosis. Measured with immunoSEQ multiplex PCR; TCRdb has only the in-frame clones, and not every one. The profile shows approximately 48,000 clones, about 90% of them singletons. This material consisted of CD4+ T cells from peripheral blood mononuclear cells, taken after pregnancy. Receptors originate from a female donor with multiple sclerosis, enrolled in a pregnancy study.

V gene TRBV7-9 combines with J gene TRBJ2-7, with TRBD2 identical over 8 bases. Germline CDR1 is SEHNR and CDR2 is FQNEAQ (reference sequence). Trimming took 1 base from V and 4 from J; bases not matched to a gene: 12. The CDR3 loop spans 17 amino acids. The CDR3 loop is CASSLGPGLAEAYEQYF. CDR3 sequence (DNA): TGTGCCAGCAGCTTAGGCCCCGGACTAGCCGAGGCATACGAGCAGTACTTC.

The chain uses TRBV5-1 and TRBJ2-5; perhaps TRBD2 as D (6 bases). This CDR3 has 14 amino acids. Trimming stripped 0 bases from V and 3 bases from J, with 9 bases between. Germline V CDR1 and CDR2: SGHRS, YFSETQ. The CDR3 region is CASSLGPGEETQYF. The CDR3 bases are TGCGCCAGCAGCTTGGGTCCGGGGGAAGAGACCCAGTACTTC.

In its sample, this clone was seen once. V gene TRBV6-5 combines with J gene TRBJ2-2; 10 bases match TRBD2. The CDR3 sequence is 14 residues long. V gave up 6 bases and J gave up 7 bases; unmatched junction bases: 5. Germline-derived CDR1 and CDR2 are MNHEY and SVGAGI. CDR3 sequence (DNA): TGTGCCAGCAGAACTAGCGGGAACTTCGGGGAGCTGTTTTTT. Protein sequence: CASRTSGNFGELFF.

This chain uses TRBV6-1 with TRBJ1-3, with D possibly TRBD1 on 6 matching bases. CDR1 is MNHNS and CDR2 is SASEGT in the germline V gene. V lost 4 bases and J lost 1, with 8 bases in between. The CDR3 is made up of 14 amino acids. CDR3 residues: CASSVQGSGNTIYF. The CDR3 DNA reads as TGTGCCAGCAGTGTACAGGGATCTGGAAACACCATATATTTT.

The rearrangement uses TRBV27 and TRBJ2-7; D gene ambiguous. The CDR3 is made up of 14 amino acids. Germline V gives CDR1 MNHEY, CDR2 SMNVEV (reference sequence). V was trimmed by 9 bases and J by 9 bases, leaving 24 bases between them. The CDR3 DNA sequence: TGTGCCAGAGATTTACAGACCCTCTACGATCGGCAGTACTTC. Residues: CARDLQTLYDRQYF.

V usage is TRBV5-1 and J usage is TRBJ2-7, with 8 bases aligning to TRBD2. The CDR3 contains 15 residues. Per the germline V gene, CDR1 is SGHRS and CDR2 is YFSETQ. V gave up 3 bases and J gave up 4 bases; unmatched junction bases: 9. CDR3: CASSSQGLGNYEQYF. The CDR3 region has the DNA TGCGCCAGCAGCTCGCAGGGACTAGGAAATTACGAGCAGTACTTC.

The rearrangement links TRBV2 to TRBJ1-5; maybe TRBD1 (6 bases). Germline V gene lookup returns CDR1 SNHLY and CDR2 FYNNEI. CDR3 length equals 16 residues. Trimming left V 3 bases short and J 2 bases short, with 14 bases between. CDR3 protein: CASSDSPTGRNQPQHF. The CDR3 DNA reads TGTGCCAGCAGTGATAGCCCGACAGGCCGCAATCAGCCCCAGCATTTT.

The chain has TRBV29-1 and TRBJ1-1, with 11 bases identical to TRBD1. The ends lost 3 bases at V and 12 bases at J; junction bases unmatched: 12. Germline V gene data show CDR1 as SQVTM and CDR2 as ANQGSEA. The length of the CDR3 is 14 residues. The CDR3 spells CSVEPGGTGGTSFF. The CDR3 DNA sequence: TGCAGCGTTGAGCCCGGGGGGACAGGGGGGACGTCTTTCTTT.

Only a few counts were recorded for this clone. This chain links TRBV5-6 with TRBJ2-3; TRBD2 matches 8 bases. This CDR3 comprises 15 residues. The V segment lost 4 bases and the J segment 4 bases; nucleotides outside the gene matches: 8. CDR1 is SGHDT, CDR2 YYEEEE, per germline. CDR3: CASSVSGTGADTQYF. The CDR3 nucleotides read TGTGCCAGCAGCGTTAGCGGGACGGGGGCAGATACGCAGTATTTT.

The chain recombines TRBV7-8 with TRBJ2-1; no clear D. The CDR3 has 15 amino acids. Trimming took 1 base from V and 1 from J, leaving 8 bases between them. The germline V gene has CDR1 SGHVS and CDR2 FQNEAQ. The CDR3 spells CASSLDHSSYNEQFF. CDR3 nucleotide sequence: TGTGCCAGCAGCTTAGATCACAGTTCCTACAATGAGCAGTTCTTC.

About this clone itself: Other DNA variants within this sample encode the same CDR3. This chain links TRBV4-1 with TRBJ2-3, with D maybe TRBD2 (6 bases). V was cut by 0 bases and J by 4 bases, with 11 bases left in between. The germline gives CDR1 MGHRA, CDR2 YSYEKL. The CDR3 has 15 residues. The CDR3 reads CASSQDRVAADTQYF. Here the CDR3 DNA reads TGCGCCAGCAGCCAAGATCGAGTAGCGGCAGATACGCAGTATTTT.

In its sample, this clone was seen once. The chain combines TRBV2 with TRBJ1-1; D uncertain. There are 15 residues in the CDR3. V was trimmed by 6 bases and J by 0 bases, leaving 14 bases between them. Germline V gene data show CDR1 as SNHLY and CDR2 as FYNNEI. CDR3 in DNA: TGTGCCAGCAGGGGCCTCAGTCTTATGAACACTGAAGCTTTCTTT. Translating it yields CASRGLSLMNTEAFF.

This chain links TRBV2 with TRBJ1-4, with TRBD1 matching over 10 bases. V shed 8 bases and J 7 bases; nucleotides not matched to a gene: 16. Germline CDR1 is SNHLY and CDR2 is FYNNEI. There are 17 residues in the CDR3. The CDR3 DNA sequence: TGTGCCAGCGGTAGACAGGGGGCGAGTCCCCGGGGTGAAAAACTGTTTTTT. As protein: CASGRQGASPRGEKLFF. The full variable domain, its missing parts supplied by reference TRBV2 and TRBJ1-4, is EPEVTQTPSHQVTQMGQEVILRCVPISNHLYFYWYRQILGQKVEFLVSFYNNEISEKSEIFDDQFSVERPDGSNFTLKIRSTKLEDSAMYFCASGRQGASPRGEKLFFGSGTQLSVL.

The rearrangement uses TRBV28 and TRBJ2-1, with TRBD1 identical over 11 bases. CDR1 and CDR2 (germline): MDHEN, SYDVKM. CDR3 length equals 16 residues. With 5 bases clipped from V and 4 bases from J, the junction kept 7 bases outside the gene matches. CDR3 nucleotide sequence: TGTGCCAGCAGTCCCGTAGGGACAGGGGGTTACAATGAGCAGTTCTTC. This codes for CASSPVGTGGYNEQFF.

In DNA form, the CDR3 reads TGTGCCAGCAGTGATGTGGCGCGGTCGCTGAAGCAGTTCTTC. Translated: CASSDVARSLKQFF. This chain joins TRBV25-1 and TRBJ2-1; D uncertain. Germline-derived CDR1 and CDR2 are MGHDK and SYGVNS. Trimming took off 3 bases at V and 11 bases at J, with 17 bases between the two ends. This CDR3 comprises 14 residues.

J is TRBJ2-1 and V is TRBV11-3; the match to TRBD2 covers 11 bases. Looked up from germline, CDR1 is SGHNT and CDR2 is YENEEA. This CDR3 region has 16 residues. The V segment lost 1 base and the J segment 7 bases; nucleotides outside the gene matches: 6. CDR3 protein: CASSLAITSGRNEQFF. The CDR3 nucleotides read TGTGCCAGCAGCTTAGCAATTACTAGCGGGAGAAATGAGCAGTTCTTC.

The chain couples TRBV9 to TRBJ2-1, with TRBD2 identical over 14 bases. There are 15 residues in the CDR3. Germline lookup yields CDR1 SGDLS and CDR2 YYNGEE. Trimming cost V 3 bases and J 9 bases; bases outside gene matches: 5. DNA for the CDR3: TGTGCCAGCAGCGCGGGACTAGCGGGAGTAGCTGAGCAGTTCTTC. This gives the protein CASSAGLAGVAEQFF.

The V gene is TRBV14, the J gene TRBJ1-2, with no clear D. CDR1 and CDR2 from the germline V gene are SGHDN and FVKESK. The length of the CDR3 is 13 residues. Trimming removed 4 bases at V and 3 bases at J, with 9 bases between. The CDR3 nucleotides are TGTGCCAGCAGCCCTGCTCGGGACTATGGCTACACCTTC. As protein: CASSPARDYGYTF.

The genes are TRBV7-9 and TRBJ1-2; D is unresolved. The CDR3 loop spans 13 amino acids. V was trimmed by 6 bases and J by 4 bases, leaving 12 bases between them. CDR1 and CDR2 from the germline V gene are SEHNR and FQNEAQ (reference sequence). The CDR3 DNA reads TGTGCCAGCAGTTATCAGAGGCCCTATGGCTACACCTTC. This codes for CASSYQRPYGYTF.

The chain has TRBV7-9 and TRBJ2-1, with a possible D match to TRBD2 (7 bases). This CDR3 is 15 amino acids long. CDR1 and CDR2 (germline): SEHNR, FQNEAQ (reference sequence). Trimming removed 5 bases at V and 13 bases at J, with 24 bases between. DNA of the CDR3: TGTGCCAGCAGCCCTGAGGGGGGGCGCTTACTGATTCAGTTCTTC. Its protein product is CASSPEGGRLLIQFF.

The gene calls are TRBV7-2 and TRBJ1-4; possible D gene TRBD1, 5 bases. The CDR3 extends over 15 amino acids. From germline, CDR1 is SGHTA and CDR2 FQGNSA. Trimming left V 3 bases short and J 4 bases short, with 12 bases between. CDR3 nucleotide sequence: TGTGCCAGCAGCTTCCAGCAGGGTCTTAATGAAAAACTGTTTTTT. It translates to CASSFQQGLNEKLFF.

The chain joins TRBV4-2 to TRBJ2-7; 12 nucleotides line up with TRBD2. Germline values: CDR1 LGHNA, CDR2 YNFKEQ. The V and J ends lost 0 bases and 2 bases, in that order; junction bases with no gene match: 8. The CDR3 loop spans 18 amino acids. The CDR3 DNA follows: TGTGCCAGCAGCCAAGATCTTGGACTAGCGGGACTAACCTACGAGCAGTACTTC. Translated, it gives CASSQDLGLAGLTYEQYF.